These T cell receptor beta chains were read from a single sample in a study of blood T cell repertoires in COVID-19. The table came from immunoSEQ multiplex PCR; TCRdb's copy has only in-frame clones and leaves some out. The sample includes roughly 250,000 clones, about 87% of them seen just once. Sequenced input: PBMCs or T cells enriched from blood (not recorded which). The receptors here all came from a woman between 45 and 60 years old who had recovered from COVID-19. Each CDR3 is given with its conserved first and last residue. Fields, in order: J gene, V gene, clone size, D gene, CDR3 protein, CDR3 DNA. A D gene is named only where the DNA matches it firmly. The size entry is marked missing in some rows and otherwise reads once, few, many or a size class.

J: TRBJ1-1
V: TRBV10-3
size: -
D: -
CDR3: CAIKGQGWTEAFF
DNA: TGTGCCATCAAAGGGCAGGGCTGGACTGAAGCTTTCTTT

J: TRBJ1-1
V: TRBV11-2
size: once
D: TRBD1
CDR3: CASSSYSTTGQNTEAFF
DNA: TGTGCCAGCAGCTCTTATTCCACGACAGGGCAGAACACTGAAGCTTTCTTT

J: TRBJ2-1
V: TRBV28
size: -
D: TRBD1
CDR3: CASSWGTGANEQFF
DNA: TGTGCCAGCAGTTGGGGGACAGGGGCCAATGAGCAGTTCTTC

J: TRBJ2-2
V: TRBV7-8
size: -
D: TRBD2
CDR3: CASRLGLAAATGELFF
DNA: TGTGCCAGCAGGCTGGGACTAGCGGCTGCCACCGGGGAGCTGTTTTTT

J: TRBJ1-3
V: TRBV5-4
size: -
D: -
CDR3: CASSTGTSSKNSGNTIYF
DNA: TGTGCCAGCAGCACCGGGACATCCAGTAAAAACTCTGGAAACACCATATATTTT

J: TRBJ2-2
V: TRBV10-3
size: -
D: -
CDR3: CAISAGGTSNTGELFF
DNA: TGTGCCATCAGTGCAGGGGGGACTTCGAACACCGGGGAGCTGTTTTTT

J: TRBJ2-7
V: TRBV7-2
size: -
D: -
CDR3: CASSLSGGSYEQYF
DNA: TGTGCCAGCAGCTTATCCGGGGGCTCCTACGAGCAGTACTTC

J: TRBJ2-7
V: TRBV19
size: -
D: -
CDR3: CASSKASDLISYEQYF
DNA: TGTGCCAGTAGTAAGGCTAGCGACCTAATCTCCTACGAGCAGTACTTC

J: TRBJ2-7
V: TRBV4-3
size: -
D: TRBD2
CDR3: CASSPRTSGAYEQYF
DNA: TGCGCCAGCAGCCCGAGGACTAGCGGGGCTTACGAGCAGTACTTC

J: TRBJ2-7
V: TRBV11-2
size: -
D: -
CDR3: CASSLDLWAISYEQYF
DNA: TGTGCCAGCAGCTTAGATCTATGGGCGATATCCTACGAGCAGTACTTC

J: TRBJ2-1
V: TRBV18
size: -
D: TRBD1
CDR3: CASSQDRNYNEQFF
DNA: TGTGCCAGCTCACAGGACAGGAACTACAATGAGCAGTTCTTC

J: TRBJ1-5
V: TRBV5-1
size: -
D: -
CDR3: CASRSTENQPQHF
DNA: TGCGCCAGCAGATCGACAGAAAATCAGCCCCAGCATTTT

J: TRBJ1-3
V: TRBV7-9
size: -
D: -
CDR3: CASSLADLKAGSGNTIYF
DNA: TGTGCCAGCAGCTTAGCCGATTTGAAAGCTGGTTCTGGAAACACCATATATTTT

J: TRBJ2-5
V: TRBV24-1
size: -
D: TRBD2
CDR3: CATSDASGPQETQYF
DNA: TGTGCCACCAGTGATGCTAGCGGGCCTCAAGAGACCCAGTACTTC

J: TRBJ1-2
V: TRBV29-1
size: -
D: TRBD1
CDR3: CSVVVRGPGYGYTF
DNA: TGCAGCGTTGTAGTCAGGGGGCCAGGGTATGGCTACACCTTC

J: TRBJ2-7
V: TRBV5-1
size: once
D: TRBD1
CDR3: CASSLTGTGDSYEQYF
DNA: TGCGCCAGCAGCCTGACCGGGACAGGCGATTCCTACGAGCAGTACTTC

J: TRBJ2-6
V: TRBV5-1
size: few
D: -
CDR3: CASSSQGSGANVLTF
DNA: TGCGCCAGCAGCTCTCAGGGTTCTGGGGCCAACGTCCTGACTTTC

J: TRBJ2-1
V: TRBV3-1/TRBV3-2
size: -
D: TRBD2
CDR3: CASSQVAGLEQFF
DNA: TGTGCCAGCAGCCAAGTAGCGGGACTTGAGCAGTTCTTC

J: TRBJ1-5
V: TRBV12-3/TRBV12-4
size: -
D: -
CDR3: CASSFGVFQPQHF
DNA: TGTGCCAGCAGTTTCGGGGTCTTTCAGCCCCAGCATTTT

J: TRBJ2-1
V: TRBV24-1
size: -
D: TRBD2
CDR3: CATSRGVNNEQFF
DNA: TGTGCCACCAGCCGGGGGGTGAACAATGAGCAGTTCTTC

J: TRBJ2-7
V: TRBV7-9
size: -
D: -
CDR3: CASSLYGTDYEQYF
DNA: TGTGCCAGCAGCTTATATGGGACTGACTACGAGCAGTACTTC

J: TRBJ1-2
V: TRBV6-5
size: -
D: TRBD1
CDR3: CASSPLGQGYGYTF
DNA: TGTGCCAGCAGTCCCCTCGGACAGGGCTATGGCTACACCTTC

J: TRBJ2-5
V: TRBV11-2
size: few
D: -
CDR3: CASSSQKTQYF
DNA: TGTGCCAGCAGCTCTCAGAAGACCCAGTACTTC